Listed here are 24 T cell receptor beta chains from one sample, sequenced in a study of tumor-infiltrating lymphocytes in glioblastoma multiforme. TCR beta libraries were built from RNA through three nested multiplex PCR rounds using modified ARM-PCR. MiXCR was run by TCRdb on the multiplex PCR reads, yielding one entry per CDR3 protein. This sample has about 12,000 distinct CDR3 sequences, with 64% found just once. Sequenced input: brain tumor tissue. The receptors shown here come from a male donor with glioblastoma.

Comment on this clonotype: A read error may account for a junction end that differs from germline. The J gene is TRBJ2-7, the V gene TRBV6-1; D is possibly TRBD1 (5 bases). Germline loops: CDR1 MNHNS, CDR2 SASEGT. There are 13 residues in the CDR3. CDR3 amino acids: CAGYDRASSEQYF. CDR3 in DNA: TGTGCCGGCTACGACAGAGCTTCCTCCGAGCAGTACTTC.

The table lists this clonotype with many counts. CDR3 nucleotides: TGTGCCAGCAGAGAGGGGGCGGCTGGAAACACCATATATTTT. Residues: CASREGAAGNTIYF. The chain carries TRBV7-9 and TRBJ1-3; 7 bases map to TRBD1. Per germline, CDR1 SEHNR and CDR2 FQNEAQ (reference sequence). V dropped 6 bases and J dropped 2; count of bases not matched to a gene: 4. The CDR3 runs 14 residues.

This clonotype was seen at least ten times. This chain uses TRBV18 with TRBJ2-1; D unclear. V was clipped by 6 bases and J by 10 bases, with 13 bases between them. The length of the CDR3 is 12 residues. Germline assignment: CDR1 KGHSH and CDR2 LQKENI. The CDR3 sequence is CASSTLTIEQFF. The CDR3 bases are TGTGCCAGCTCGACCCTTACCATAGAGCAGTTCTTC.

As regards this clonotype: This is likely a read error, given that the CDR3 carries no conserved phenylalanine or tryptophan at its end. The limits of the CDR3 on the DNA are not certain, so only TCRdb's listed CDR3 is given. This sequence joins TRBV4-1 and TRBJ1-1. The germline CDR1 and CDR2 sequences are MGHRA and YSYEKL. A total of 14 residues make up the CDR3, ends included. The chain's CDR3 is CASSQDELLTEAFL.

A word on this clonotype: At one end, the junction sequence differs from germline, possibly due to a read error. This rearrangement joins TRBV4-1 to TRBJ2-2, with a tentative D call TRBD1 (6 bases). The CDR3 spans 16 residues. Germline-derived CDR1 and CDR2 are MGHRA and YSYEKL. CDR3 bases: TGCGCCAGCAGCCAAGCTATCAGGGGCAACACCGGGAAGCTTTTTTTT. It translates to CASSQAIRGNTGKLFF.

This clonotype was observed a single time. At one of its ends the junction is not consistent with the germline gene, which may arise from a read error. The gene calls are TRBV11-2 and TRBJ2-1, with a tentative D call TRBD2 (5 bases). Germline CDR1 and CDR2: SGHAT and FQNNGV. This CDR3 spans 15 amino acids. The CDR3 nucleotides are TGTGTCAGCAGCTTAGCGTGTAGCTCCTACAATGAGCACTTCTTC. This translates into CVSSLACSSYNEHFF.

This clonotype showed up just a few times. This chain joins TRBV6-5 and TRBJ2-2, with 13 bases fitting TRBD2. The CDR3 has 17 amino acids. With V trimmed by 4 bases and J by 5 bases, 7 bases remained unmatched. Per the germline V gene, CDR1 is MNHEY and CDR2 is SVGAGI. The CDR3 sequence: CASSSTSGRSRTGELFF. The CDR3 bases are TGTGCCAGCAGTTCGACTAGCGGGAGGTCTAGAACCGGGGAGCTGTTTTTT.

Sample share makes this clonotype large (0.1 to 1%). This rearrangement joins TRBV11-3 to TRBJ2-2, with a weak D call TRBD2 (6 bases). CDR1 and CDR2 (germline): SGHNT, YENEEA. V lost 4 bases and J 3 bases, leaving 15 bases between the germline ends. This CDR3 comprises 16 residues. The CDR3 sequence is CASSSPSGGYTGELFF. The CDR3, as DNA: TGTGCCAGCAGCTCACCCTCTGGGGGGTACACCGGGGAGCTGTTTTTT. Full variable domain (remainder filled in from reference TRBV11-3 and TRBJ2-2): EAGVVQSPRYKIIEKKQPVAFWCNPISGHNTLYWYLQNLGQGPELLIRYENEEAVDDSQLPKDRFSAERLKGVDSTLKIQPAELGDSAVYLCASSSPSGGYTGELFFGEGSRLTVL.

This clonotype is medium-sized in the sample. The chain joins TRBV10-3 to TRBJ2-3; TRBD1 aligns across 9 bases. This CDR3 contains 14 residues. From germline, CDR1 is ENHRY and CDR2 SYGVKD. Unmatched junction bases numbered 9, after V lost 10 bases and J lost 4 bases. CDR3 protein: CATAQGASADTQYF. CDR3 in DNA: TGTGCCACCGCACAGGGGGCGAGTGCAGATACGCAGTATTTT.

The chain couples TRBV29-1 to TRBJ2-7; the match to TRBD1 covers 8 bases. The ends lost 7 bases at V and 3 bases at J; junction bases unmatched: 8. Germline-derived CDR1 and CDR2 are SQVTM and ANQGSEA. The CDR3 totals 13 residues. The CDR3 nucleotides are TGCAGCGCCCAAGGTGGACAGGGCTACGAGCAGTACTTC. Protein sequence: CSAQGGQGYEQYF.

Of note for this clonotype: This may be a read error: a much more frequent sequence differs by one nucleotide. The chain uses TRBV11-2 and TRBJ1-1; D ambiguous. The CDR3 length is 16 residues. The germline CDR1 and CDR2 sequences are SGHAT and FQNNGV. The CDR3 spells CASILAGGSTNTEAFF. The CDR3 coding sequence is TGTGCCAGCATCTTAGCGGGCGGGTCTACGAACACTGAAGCTTTCTTT.

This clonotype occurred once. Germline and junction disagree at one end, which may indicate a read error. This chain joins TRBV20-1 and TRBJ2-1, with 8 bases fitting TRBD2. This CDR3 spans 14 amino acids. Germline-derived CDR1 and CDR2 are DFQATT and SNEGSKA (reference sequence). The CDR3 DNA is TGCAGCCCTCGGGGGGGCCGGCATGACAACGAGCAGTCCTTC. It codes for CSPRGGRHDNEQSF.

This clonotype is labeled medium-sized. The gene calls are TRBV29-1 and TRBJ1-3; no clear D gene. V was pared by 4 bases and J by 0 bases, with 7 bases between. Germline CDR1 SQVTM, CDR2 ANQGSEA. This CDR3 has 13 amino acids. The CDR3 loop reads CSVGTNSGNTIYF. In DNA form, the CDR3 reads TGCAGCGTTGGAACAAACTCTGGAAACACCATATATTTT.

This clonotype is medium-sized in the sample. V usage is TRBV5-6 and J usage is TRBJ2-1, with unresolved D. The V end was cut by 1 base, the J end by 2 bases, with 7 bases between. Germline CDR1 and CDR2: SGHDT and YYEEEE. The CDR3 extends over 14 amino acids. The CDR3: CASSLRLAYNEQFF. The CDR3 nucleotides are TGTGCCAGCAGCTTGCGGCTAGCCTACAATGAGCAGTTCTTC.

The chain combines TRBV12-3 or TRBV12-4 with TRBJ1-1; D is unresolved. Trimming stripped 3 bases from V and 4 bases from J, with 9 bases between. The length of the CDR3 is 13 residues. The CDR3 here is CASSFRMVTEAFF. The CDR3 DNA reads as TGTGCCAGCAGTTTCCGGATGGTCACTGAAGCTTTCTTT.

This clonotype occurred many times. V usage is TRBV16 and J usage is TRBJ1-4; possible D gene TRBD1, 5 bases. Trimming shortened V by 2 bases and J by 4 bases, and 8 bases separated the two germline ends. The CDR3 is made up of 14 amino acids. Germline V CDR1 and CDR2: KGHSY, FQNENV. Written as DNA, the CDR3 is TGTGCCAGCAGCCAAACGGGACTTAATGAAAAACTGTTTTTT. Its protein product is CASSQTGLNEKLFF.

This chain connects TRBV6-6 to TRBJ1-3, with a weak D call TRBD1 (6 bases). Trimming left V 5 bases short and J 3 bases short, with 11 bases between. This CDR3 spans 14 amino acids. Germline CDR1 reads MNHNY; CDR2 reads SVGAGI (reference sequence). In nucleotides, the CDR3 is TGTGCCAGCAGTATCATAGGGGGTGGAAACACCATATATTTT. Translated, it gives CASSIIGGGNTIYF.

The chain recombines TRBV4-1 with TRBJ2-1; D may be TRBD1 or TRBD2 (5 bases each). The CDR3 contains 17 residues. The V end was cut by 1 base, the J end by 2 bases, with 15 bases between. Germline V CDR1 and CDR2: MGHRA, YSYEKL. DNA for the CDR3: TGCGCCAGCAGCCAAGGGAAGGGGAGAAGCCCCTACAATGAGCAGTTCTTC. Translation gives CASSQGKGRSPYNEQFF.

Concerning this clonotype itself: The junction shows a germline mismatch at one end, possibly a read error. CDR3 in amino acids: CTSSVKIPGQLYSNQPQHF. CDR3 nucleotides: TGCACCAGCAGTGTAAAAATTCCGGGACAGCTATATAGCAATCAGCCCCAGCATTTT. The chain has TRBV6-1 and TRBJ1-5, with TRBD1 identical over 7 bases. CDR1 and CDR2 (germline): MNHNS, SASEGT. CDR3 size: 19 residues.

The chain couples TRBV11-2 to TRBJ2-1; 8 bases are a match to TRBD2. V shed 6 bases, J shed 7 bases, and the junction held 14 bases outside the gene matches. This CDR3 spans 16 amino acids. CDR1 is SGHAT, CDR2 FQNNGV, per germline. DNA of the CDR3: TGTGCCAGCAGGAAACAACGGGAGCGGGAGTTTAATGAGCAGTTCTTC. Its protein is CASRKQREREFNEQFF.

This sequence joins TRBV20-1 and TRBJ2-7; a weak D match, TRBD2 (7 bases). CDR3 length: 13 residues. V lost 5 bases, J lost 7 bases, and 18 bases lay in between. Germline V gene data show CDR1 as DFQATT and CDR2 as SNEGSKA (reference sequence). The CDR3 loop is CSAEGGGTQEQYF. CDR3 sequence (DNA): TGCAGTGCTGAGGGGGGGGGGACCCAAGAGCAGTACTTC.

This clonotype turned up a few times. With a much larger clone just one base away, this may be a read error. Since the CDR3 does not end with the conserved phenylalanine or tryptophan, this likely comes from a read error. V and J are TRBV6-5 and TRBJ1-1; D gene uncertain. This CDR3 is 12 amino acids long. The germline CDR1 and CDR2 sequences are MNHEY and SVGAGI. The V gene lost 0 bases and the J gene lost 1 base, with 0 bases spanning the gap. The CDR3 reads CASSYSNTEAFC. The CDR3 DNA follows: TGTGCCAGCAGTTACTCGAACACTGAAGCTTTCTGT.

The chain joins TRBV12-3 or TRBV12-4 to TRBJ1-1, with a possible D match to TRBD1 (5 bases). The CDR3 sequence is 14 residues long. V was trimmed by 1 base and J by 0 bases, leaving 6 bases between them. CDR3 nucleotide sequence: TGTGCCAGCAGTTTAGGGGGGATGAACACTGAAGCTTTCTTT. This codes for CASSLGGMNTEAFF.

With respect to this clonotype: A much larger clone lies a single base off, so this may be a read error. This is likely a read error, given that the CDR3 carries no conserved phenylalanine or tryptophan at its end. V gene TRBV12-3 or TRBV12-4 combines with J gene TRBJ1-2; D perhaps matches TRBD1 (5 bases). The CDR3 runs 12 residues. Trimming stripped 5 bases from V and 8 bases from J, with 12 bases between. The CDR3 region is CASSPTGFGYTL. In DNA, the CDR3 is TGTGCCAGCAGTCCCACAGGTTTCGGCTACACCTTG.